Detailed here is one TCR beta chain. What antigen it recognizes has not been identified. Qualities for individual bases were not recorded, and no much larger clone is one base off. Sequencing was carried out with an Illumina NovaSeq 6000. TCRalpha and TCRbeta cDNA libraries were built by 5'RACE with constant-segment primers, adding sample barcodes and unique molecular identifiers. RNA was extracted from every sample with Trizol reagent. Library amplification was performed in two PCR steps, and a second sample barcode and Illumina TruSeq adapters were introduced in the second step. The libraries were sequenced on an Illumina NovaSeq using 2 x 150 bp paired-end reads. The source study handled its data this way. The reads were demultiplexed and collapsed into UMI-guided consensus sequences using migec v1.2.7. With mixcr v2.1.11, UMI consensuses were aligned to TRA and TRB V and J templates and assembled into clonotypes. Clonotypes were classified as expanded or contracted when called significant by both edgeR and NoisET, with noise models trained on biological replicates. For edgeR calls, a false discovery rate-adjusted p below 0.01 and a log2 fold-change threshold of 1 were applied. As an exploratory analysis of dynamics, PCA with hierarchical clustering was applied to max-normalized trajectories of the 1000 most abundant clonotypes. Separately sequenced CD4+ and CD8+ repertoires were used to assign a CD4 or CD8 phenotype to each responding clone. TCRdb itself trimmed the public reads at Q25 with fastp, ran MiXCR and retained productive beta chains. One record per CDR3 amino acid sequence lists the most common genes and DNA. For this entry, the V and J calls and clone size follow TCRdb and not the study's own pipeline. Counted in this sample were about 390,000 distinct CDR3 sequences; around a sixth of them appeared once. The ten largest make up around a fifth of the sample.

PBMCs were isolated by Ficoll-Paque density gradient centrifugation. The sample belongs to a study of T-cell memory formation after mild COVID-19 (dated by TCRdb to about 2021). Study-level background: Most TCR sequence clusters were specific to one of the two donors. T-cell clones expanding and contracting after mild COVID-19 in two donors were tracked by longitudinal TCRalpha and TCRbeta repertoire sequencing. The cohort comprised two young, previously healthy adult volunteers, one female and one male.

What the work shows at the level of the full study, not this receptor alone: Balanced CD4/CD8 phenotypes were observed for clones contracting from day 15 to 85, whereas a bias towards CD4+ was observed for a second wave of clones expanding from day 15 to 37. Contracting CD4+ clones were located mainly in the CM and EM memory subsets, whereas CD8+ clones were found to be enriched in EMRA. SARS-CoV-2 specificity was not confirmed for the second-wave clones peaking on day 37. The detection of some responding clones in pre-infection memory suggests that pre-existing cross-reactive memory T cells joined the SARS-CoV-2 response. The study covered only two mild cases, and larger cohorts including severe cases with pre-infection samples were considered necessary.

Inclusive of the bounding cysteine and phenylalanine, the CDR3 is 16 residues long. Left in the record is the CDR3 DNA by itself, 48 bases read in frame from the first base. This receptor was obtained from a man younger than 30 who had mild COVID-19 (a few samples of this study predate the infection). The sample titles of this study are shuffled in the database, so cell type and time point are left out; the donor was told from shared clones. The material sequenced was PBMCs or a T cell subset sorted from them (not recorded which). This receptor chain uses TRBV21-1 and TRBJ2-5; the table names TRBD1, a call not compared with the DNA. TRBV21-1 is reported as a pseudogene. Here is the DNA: TGTGCCAGCAGCAAACGAGACAGGGGCCTTCAAGAGACCCAGTACTTC. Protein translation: CASSKRDRGLQETQYF.